These 15 T cell receptor beta chains originate from one sample sequenced in a study of human T cells and chemical hapten exposure (dated by TCRdb to about 2021). Explained via the paper, the time point label denotes: healthy volunteer bleed at 6 weeks. Total RNA was extracted from unfractionated whole blood collected in Tempus Blood RNA tubes. Library prep was done by RACE. Reads for this sample came from a NextSeq 500. TCRdb redid the processing of the public reads, applying fastp at Q25 and MiXCR, and retained in-frame beta chains. A single entry per CDR3 protein holds the most common genes and DNA from its merged rows. This sample gives some 65,000 distinct CDR3 sequences in total; 5.5% to 7.5% of them show up just once. Roughly 3% of the sample goes to the ten largest clones. Sequencing was done on a sample of whole blood. The receptors originated from a female donor in good health. Some clones in this sample may be carry-over from other donors' samples.

This clonotype was recorded at least ten times. J is TRBJ2-7 and V is TRBV28, with a possible D match to TRBD2 (5 bases). V was pared by 6 bases and J by 6 bases, with 12 bases between. The CDR3 sequence is 12 residues long. Germline V CDR1 and CDR2: MDHEN, SYDVKM. CDR3 in DNA: TGTGCCAGCAGCCTCGGGATTTCCGAGCAGTACTTC. It encodes CASSLGISEQYF. Full variable domain (remainder filled in from reference TRBV28 and TRBJ2-7): DVKVTQSSRYLVKRTGEKVFLECVQDMDHENMFWYRQDPGLGLRLIYFSYDVKMKEKGDIPEGYSVSREKKERFSLILESASTNQTSMYLCASSLGISEQYFGPGTRLTVT.

This clonotype has more than one count but fewer than ten. The CDR3, as DNA: TGTGCCAGCAGTCCCGGGACTAGCGGGAGACAGACCCAGTACTTC. Its translation: CASSPGTSGRQTQYF. The chain carries TRBV28 and TRBJ2-5; TRBD2 aligns across 14 bases. Looked up from germline, CDR1 is MDHEN and CDR2 is SYDVKM. V was pared by 5 bases and J by 6 bases, with 5 bases of the junction left unmatched. This CDR3 comprises 15 residues. Together with reference TRBV28 and TRBJ2-5, the CDR3 gives the full variable domain: DVKVTQSSRYLVKRTGEKVFLECVQDMDHENMFWYRQDPGLGLRLIYFSYDVKMKEKGDIPEGYSVSREKKERFSLILESASTNQTSMYLCASSPGTSGRQTQYFGPGTRLLVL.

The rearrangement uses TRBV20-1 and TRBJ2-4, with D unclear. With 0 bases removed from V and 5 bases from J, the gap between germline ends came to 14 bases. The CDR3 length is 15 residues. CDR1 and CDR2 (germline): DFQATT, SNEGSKA (reference sequence). CDR3: CSARDGSGDENIQYF. In DNA, the CDR3 is TGCAGTGCTAGAGACGGGTCGGGTGACGAAAACATTCAGTACTTC.

The genes are TRBV5-1 and TRBJ2-7; D is perhaps TRBD1 (7 bases). Trimming removed 3 bases from V and 2 bases from J, with 9 bases in between. Germline lookup yields CDR1 SGHRS and CDR2 YFSETQ. The CDR3 length is 13 residues. The CDR3 DNA is TGCGCCAGCAGCTCAGGGGGGACCTACGAGCAGTACTTC. Protein sequence: CASSSGGTYEQYF.

This clonotype was counted only a few times. V and J are TRBV10-2 and TRBJ2-3, with D unclear. Trimming cost V 6 bases and J 7 bases, with 8 bases left between them. Germline V gene sequence: CDR1 WSHSY, CDR2 SAAADI. This CDR3 has 11 amino acids. This chain's CDR3 is CASRWMYTQYF. The DNA of the CDR3 is TGCGCCAGCAGGTGGATGTATACGCAGTATTTT.

This sequence joins TRBV5-6 and TRBJ2-7; no clear D. Germline lookup yields CDR1 SGHDT and CDR2 YYEEEE. This CDR3 has 14 amino acids. Deletions cut 0 bases from V and 0 bases from J, with 7 bases between. CDR3 DNA sequence: TGTGCCAGCAGCTTGGGGACGTACTCCTACGAGCAGTACTTC. Translated, it gives CASSLGTYSYEQYF.

This clonotype was picked up many times. This chain joins TRBV6-6 and TRBJ2-3; D is unresolved. With 0 bases removed from V and 2 bases from J, the gap between germline ends came to 6 bases. Looked up from germline, CDR1 is MNHNY and CDR2 is SVGAGI (reference sequence). The CDR3 has 14 residues. The CDR3 nucleotides are TGTGCCAGCAGTTACTCTAGAGCCACAGATACGCAGTATTTT. Translation: CASSYSRATDTQYF.

The sample holds many counts of this clonotype. This chain links TRBV20-1 with TRBJ1-1, with 9 bases fitting TRBD1. After removal of 6 bases from V and 5 bases from J, the junction contained 7 bases not matched to a gene. The germline V gene encodes CDR1 DFQATT and CDR2 SNEGSKA (reference sequence). The CDR3 length is 13 residues. CDR3 coding DNA: TGCAGTGCAGATCACAGGGGGCAGACTGAAGCTTTCTTT. It specifies CSADHRGQTEAFF.

This clonotype has ten or more counts. The chain links TRBV29-1 to TRBJ2-5; the match to TRBD2 covers 12 bases. Germline-derived CDR1 and CDR2 are SQVTM and ANQGSEA. The CDR3 is made up of 17 amino acids. V was pared by 4 bases and J by 5 bases, with 14 bases of the junction left unmatched. CDR3 sequence: CSVARSSTSGRGETQYF. CDR3 in DNA: TGCAGCGTTGCTCGATCGTCGACTAGCGGGAGAGGGGAGACCCAGTACTTC.

The table lists this clonotype with many counts. The chain joins TRBV7-9 to TRBJ2-1, with no clear D. CDR1 is SEHNR and CDR2 is FQNEAQ in the germline V gene (reference sequence). The CDR3 runs 13 residues. V dropped 1 base and J dropped 3 bases, with 4 bases sitting between them. The CDR3 nucleotides read TGTGCCAGCAGCTTAGAATTCTACAATGAGCAGTTCTTC. Encoded protein: CASSLEFYNEQFF.

This clonotype was picked up many times. V and J are TRBV20-1 and TRBJ2-3, with 7 bases aligning to TRBD1. Germline loops: CDR1 DFQATT, CDR2 SNEGSKA (reference sequence). The CDR3 spans 15 residues. V lost 2 bases to trimming and J lost 3 bases; unmatched junction nucleotides: 8. The CDR3 bases are TGCAGTGCTAGATCTGGGACAGAAACGACAGATACGCAGTATTTT. Amino acid sequence: CSARSGTETTDTQYF.

There are many counts of this clonotype. The chain has TRBV15 and TRBJ2-1; the match to TRBD2 covers 13 bases. J gave up 6 bases and V 9 bases, and 11 bases lay outside the gene matches. This CDR3 has 16 amino acids. Germline lookup yields CDR1 LNHNV and CDR2 YYDKDF (reference sequence). The CDR3 is CATDLGTSGTSNEQFF. The CDR3 DNA is TGTGCCACTGATTTAGGGACTAGCGGGACAAGCAATGAGCAGTTCTTC.

The chain carries TRBV28 and TRBJ2-4; 7 bases line up with TRBD2. V lost 4 bases to trimming and J lost 1 base; unmatched junction nucleotides: 4. From germline, CDR1 is MDHEN and CDR2 SYDVKM. This CDR3 region has 15 residues. CDR3 nucleotides: TGTGCCAGCAGTTCGCCACTAGCGGCCAAAAACATTCAGTACTTC. Protein product: CASSSPLAAKNIQYF.

This clonotype showed up just a few times. The DNA of the CDR3 is TGTGCCAGCAGTTCCCAGGTCTATAGCAATCAGCCCCAGCATTTT. It is translated as CASSSQVYSNQPQHF. This chain joins TRBV6-2 or TRBV6-3 and TRBJ1-5; D gene uncertain. Germline CDR1 reads MNHEY; CDR2 reads SVGEGT. The CDR3 runs to 15 residues. The ends were cut back, 4 bases at V and 0 bases at J, with 10 bases in the middle.

This clonotype was seen at least ten times. This chain joins TRBV30 and TRBJ1-1; the D gene is possibly TRBD1 (6 bases). The CDR3 sequence is 11 residues long. The V end was cut by 7 bases, the J end by 10 bases, with 16 bases between. CDR1 GTSNPN and CDR2 SVGIG come from the germline V gene (reference sequence). The CDR3 loop is CASSGEARAFF. CDR3 bases: TGTGCCTCCTCAGGGGAGGCGAGAGCTTTCTTT.